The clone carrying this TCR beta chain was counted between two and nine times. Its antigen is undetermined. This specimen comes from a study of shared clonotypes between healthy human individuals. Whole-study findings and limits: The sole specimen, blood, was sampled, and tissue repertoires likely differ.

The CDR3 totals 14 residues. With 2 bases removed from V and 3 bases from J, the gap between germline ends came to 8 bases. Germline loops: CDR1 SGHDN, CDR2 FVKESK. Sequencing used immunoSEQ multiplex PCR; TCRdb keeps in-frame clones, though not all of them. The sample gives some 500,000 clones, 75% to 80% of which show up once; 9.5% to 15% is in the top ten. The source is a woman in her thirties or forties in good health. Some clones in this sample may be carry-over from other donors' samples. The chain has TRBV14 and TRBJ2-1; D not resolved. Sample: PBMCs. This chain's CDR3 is CASSQSSFYNEQFF. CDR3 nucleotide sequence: TGTGCCAGCAGCCAAAGTTCCTTCTACAATGAGCAGTTCTTC.